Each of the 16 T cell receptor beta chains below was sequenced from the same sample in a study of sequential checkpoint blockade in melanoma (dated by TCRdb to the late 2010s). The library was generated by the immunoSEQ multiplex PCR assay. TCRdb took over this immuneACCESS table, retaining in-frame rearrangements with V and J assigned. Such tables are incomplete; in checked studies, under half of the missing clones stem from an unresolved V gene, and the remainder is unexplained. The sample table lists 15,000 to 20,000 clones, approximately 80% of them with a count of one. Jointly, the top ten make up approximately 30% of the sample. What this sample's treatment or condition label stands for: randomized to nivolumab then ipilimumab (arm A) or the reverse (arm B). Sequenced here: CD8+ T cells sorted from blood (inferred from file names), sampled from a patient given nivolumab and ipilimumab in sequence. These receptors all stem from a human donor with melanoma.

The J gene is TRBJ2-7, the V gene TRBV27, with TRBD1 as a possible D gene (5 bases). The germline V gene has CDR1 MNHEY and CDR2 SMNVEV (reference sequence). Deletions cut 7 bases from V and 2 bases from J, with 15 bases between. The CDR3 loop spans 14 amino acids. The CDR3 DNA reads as TGTGCCAGCAACAGTAGACAGTACCCCTACGAGCAGTACTTC. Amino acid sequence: CASNSRQYPYEQYF.

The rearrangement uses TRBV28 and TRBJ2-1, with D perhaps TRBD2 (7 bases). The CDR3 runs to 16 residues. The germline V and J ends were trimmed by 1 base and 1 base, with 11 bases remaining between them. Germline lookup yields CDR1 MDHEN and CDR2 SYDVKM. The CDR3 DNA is TGTGCCAGCAGTTTATCGGGGGGCCGGTCCTACAATGAGCAGTTCTTC. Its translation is CASSLSGGRSYNEQFF.

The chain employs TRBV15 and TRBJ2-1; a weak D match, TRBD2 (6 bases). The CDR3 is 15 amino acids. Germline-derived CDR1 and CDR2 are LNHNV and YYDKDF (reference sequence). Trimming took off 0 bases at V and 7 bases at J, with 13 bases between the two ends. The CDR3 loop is CATSRDLGRSNEQFF. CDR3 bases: TGTGCCACCAGCAGAGATCTAGGGAGGTCGAATGAGCAGTTCTTC.

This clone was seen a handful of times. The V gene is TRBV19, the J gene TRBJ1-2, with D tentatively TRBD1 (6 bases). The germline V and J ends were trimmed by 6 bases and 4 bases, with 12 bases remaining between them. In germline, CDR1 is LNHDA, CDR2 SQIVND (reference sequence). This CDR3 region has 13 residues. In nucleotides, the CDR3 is TGTGCCAGTAGAGGACAGTGGGGCTATGGCTACACCTTC. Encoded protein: CASRGQWGYGYTF.

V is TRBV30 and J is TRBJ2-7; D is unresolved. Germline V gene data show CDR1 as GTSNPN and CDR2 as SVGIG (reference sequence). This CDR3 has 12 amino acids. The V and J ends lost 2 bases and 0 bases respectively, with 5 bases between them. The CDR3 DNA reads TGTGCCTGGAGTCGAGACTCCTACGAGCAGTACTTC. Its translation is CAWSRDSYEQYF.

The CDR3 nucleotides are TGTGCCAGCAGTGAAGCGCAGGGGACCCCCTCCTACGAGCAGTACTTC. This codes for CASSEAQGTPSYEQYF. The chain carries TRBV6-1 and TRBJ2-7; TRBD1 is a possible D gene (6 bases). The CDR3 covers 16 residues. Trimming removed 0 bases at V and 0 bases at J, with 12 bases between. Looked up from germline, CDR1 is MNHNS and CDR2 is SASEGT.

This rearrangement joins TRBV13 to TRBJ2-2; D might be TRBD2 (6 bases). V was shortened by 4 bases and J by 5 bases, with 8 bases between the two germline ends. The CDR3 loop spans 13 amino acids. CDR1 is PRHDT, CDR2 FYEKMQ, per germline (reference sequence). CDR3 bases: TGTGCCAGCAGCTCAGGGACTACCGGGGAGCTGTTTTTT. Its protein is CASSSGTTGELFF.

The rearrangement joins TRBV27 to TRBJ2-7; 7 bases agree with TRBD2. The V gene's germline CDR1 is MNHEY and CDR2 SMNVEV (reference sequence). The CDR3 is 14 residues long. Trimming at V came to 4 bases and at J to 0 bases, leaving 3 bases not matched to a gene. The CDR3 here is CASSYGGSSYEQYF. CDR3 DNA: TGTGCCAGCAGTTATGGCGGGAGCTCCTACGAGCAGTACTTC.

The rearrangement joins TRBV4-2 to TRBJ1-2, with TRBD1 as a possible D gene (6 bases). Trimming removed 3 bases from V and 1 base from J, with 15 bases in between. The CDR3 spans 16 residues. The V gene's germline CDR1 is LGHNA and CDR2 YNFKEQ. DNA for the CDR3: TGTGCCAGCAGCCACGGACGGGACAAAGATAACTATGGCTACACCTTC. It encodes CASSHGRDKDNYGYTF.

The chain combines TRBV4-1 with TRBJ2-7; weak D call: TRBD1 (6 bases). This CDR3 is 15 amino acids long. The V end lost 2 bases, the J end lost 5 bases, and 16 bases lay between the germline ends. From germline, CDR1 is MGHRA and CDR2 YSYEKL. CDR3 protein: CASSQRVTGGDEQYF. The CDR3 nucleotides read TGCGCCAGCAGCCAAAGGGTGACAGGAGGCGACGAGCAGTACTTC.

Written as DNA, the CDR3 is TGTGCCTGGAGCATGCCCCTGAGCGGGCGAGACAATGAGCAGTTCTTC. This translates into CAWSMPLSGRDNEQFF. The V gene is TRBV30, the J gene TRBJ2-1; tentatively, D is TRBD2 (6 bases). Trimming left V 3 bases short and J 5 bases short, with 20 bases between. The CDR3 has 16 residues. Germline-derived CDR1 and CDR2 are GTSNPN and SVGIG (reference sequence).

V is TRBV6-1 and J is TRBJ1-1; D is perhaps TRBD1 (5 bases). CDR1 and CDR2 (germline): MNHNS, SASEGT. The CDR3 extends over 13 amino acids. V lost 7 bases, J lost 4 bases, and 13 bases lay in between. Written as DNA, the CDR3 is TGTGCCAGCACCCCGGGGGGAGTCACTGAAGCTTTCTTT. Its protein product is CASTPGGVTEAFF.

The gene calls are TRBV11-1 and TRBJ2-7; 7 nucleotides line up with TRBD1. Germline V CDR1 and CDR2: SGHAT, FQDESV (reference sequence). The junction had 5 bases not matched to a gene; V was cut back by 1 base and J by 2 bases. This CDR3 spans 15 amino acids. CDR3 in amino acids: CASSLEGDSTYEQYF. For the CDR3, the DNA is TGTGCCAGCAGCTTAGAGGGGGACAGTACCTACGAGCAGTACTTC.

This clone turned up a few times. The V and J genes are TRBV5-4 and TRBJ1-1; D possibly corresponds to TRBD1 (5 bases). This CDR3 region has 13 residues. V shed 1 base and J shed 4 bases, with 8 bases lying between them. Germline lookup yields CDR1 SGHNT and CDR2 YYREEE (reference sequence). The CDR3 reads CASSLSGFTEAFF. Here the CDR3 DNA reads TGTGCCAGCAGCTTGTCAGGGTTCACTGAAGCTTTCTTT.

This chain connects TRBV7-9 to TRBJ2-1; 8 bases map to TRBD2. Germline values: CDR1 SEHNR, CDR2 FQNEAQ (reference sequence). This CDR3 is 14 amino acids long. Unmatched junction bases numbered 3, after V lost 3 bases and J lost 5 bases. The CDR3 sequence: CASSFGGVNNEQFF. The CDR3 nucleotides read TGTGCCAGCAGCTTCGGGGGGGTAAACAATGAGCAGTTCTTC.

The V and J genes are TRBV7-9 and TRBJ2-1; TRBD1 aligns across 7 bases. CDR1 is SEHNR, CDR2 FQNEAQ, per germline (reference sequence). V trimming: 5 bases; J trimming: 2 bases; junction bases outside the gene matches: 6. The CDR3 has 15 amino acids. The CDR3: CASSHRTGPYNEQFF. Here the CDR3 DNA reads TGTGCCAGCAGCCATAGGACAGGCCCCTACAATGAGCAGTTCTTC.